This TCR beta chain emerged from a study of CD8 T cells in Susac syndrome. After extraction with the RNeasy kit, about 0.45 to 1 ug of the RNA was reverse transcribed using random hexamers. TCR beta CDR3 was amplified by immunoSEQ covering 54 Vbeta and 13 Jbeta. TCRdb independently ran MiXCR on the immunoSEQ multiplex PCR reads; one entry per CDR3 protein. The sample consists of around 160,000 distinct CDR3 sequences, just over 90% of them appearing once. The CDR3 runs 15 residues. Trimming at V came to 5 bases and at J to 4 bases, leaving 6 bases not matched to a gene. Germline assignment: CDR1 LGHDT and CDR2 YNNKEL (reference sequence). Both CD4+ and CD8+ T cells were negatively isolated, and TEMRA cells underwent FACS enrichment.

The chain employs TRBV3-1 and TRBJ2-2; 8 bases map to TRBD2. Sequencing input: CD4+ T cells from PBMCs. This sequence was found in a human donor in good health. The CDR3 region has the DNA TGTGCCAGCAGCAGCGGGGGACTAACCACCGGGGAGCTGTTTTTT. Protein: CASSSGGLTTGELFF.